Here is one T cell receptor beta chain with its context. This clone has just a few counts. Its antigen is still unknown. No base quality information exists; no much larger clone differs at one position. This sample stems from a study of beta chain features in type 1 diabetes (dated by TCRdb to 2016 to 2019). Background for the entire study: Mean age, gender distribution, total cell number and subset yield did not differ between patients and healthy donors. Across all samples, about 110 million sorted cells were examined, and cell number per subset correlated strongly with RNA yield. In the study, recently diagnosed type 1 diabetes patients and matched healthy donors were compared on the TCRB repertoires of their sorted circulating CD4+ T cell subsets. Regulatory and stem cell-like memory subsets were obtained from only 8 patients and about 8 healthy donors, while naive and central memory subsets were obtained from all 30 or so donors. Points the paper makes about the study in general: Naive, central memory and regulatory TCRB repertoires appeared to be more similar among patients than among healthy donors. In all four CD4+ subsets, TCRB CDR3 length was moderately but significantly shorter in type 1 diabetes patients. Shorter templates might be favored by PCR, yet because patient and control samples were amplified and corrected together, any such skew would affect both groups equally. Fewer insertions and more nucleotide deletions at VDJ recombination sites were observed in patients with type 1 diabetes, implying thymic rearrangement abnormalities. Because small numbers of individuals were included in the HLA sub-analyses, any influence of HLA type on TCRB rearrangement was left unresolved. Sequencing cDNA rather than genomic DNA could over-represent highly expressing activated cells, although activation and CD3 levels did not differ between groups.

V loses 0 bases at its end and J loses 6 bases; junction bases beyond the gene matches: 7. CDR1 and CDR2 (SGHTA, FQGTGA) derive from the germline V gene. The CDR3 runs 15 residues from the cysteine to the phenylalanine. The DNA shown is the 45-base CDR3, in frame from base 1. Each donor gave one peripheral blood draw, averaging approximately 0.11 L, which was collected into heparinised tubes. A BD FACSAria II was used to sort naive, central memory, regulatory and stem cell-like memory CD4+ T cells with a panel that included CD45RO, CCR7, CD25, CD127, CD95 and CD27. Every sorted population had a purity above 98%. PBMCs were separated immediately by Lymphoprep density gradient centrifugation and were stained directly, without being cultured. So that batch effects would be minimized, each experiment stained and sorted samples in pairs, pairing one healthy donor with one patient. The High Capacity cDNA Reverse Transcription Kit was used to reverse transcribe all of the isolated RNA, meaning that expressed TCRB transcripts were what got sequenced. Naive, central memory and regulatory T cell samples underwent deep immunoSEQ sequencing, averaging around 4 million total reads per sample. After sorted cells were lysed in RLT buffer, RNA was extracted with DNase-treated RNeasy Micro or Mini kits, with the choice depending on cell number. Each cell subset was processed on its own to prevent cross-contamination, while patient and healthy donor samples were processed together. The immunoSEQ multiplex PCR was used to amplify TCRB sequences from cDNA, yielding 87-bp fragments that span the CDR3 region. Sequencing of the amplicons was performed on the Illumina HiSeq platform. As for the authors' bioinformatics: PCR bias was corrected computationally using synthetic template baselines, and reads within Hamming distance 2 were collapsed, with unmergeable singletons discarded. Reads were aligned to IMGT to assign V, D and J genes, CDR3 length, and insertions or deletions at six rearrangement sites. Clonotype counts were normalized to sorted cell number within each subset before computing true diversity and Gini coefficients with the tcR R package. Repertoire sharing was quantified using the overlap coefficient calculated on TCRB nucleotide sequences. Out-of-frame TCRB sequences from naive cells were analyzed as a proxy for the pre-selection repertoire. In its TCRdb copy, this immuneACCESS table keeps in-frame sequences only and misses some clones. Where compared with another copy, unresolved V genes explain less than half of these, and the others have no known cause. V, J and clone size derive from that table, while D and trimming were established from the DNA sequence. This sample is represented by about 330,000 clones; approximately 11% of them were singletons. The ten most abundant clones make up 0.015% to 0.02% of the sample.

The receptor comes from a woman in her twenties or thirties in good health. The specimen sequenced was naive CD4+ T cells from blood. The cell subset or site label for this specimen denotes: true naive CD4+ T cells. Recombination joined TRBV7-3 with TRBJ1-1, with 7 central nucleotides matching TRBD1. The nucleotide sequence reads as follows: TGTGCCAGCAGCTTAACCCCAGGGGGAGTTTCTGAAGCTTTCTTT. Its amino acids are CASSLTPGGVSEAFF.